These 8 T cell receptor beta chains originate from one sample sequenced in a study of blood T cell repertoires in COVID-19 (dated by TCRdb to the early 2020s). The method behind the library was the immunoSEQ multiplex PCR assay. The source is immuneACCESS, and TCRdb retained only in-frame sequences with V and J called. Part of the clones is not carried over; for the studies checked, unresolved V genes explain less than half of this, and the remainder is unexplained. This sample comprises around 480,000 clones, around 88% of them detected only once. Around 13% of the sample is taken by the ten largest. The sequenced material came from peripheral blood. The receptors come from a woman between 45 and 65 years old with COVID-19, enrolled during active disease.

The rearrangement links TRBV30 to TRBJ1-2; D is possibly TRBD1 (5 bases). Trimming cost V 2 bases and J 4 bases, with 8 bases left between them. Germline V gene data show CDR1 as GTSNPN and CDR2 as SVGIG (reference sequence). The length of the CDR3 is 12 residues. The CDR3 protein is CAWSKGSYGYTF. In DNA form, the CDR3 reads TGTGCCTGGAGTAAGGGGTCCTATGGCTACACCTTC.

The chain's CDR3 is CASSPHRTDPNYGYTF. The DNA for the CDR3 is TGTGCCAGCAGCCCTCACAGGACAGACCCCAACTATGGCTACACCTTC. The chain combines TRBV4-2 with TRBJ1-2; possibly TRBD1 for D (6 bases). The germline V and J ends were trimmed by 4 bases and 2 bases, with 17 bases remaining between them. The CDR3 spans 16 residues. Germline assignment: CDR1 LGHNA and CDR2 YNFKEQ.

The chain combines TRBV7-9 with TRBJ2-7; possibly TRBD1 for D (5 bases). Germline V lookup: CDR1 SEHNR, CDR2 FQNEAQ (reference sequence). The CDR3 length is 14 residues. The V and J ends lost 1 base and 3 bases respectively, with 10 bases between them. CDR3 in amino acids: CASSLGIQGYEQYF. CDR3 DNA sequence: TGTGCCAGCAGCTTAGGAATCCAGGGCTACGAGCAGTACTTC.

The V call is TRBV29-1, the J call TRBJ2-5, with 9 bases that match TRBD1. V shed 4 bases, J shed 4 bases, and the junction held 1 base outside the gene matches. From germline, CDR1 is SQVTM and CDR2 ANQGSEA. CDR3 length equals 12 residues. CDR3 region: CSVGQGVETQYF. CDR3 nucleotides: TGCAGCGTTGGACAGGGGGTAGAGACCCAGTACTTC. Drawing the rest from reference TRBV29-1 and TRBJ2-5, the complete variable domain is SAVISQKPSRDICQRGTSLTIQCQVDSQVTMMFWYRQQPGQSLTLIATANQGSEATYESGFVIDKFPISRPNLTFSTLTVSNMSPEDSSIYLCSVGQGVETQYFGPGTRLLVL.

The chain recombines TRBV14 with TRBJ1-2, with 7 nucleotides matching TRBD1. CDR1 and CDR2 from the germline V gene are SGHDN and FVKESK. The junction had 10 bases not matched to a gene; V was cut back by 9 bases and J by 6 bases. The CDR3 consists of 13 residues. The CDR3 region has the DNA TGTGCCAGAAGAAGAGACAGGGAGAATGGCTACACCTTC. Amino acids: CARRRDRENGYTF.

A single count supports this clone. The CDR3 spells CASSLDRNTIYF. CDR3 bases: TGTGCCAGCAGTTTGGACAGAAACACCATATATTTT. The gene calls are TRBV12-3 or TRBV12-4 and TRBJ1-3; tentative D call: TRBD1 (5 bases). V lost 3 bases to trimming and J lost 5 bases, with 5 bases between them. The CDR3 loop spans 12 amino acids.

This chain connects TRBV10-2 to TRBJ2-2; D is uncertain. Germline CDR1 is WSHSY and CDR2 is SAAADI. Trimming removed 3 bases at V and 1 base at J, with 6 bases between. The CDR3 runs 14 residues. CDR3 in amino acids: CASSDGRNTGELFF. For the CDR3, the DNA is TGCGCCAGCAGTGATGGCCGGAACACCGGGGAGCTGTTTTTT.

The chain uses TRBV6-2 or TRBV6-3 and TRBJ2-2; perhaps TRBD1 as D (6 bases). The CDR3 covers 17 residues. V lost 6 bases and J 4 bases, leaving 21 bases between the germline ends. Germline V CDR1 and CDR2: MNHEY, SVGEGT. The chain's CDR3 is CASRYPRLGHATGELFF. CDR3 nucleotides: TGTGCCAGCAGGTACCCCCGCCTGGGACACGCCACCGGGGAGCTGTTTTTT.